This T cell receptor beta chain is from a study of CD8+ T cells in alopecia areata. Study-wide background: Those treated were given oral tofacitinib at 5 to 10 mg twice daily. Dosing with tofacitinib proceeded for 6 to 18 months, followed by 6 months off drug.

In each case, RNA was isolated and then reverse transcribed into cDNA as the sequencing template. Sequencing was performed with immunoSEQ multiplex PCR; in TCRdb, only in-frame clones are kept and a portion is missing. The data hold some 170,000 clones, with 63% observed a single time. The germline CDR1 and CDR2 sequences are SGHDT and YYEEEE. The CDR3 has 14 amino acids. Trimming pared 1 base from V and 2 bases from J, leaving 9 bases between. The TCR sequence derives from a human donor with alopecia areata. This sequence joins TRBV5-6 and TRBJ1-1, with no clear D. Source: CD4+ T cells sorted from blood, taken at week 0. The CDR3 nucleotides read TGTGCCAGCAGCTTGAGGCAGATTAACACTGAAGCTTTCTTT. Its protein is CASSLRQINTEAFF.